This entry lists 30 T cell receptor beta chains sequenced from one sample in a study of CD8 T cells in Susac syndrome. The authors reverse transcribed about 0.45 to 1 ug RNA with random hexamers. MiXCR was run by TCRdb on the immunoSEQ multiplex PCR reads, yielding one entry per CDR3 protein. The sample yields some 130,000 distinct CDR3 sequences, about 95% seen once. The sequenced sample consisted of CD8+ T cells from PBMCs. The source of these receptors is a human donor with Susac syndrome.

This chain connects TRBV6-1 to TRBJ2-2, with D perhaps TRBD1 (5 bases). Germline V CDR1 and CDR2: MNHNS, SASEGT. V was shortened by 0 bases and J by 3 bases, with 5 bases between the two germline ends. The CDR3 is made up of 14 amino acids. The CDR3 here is CASSEAGDTGELFF. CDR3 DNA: TGTGCCAGCAGTGAAGCAGGGGACACCGGGGAGCTGTTTTTT.

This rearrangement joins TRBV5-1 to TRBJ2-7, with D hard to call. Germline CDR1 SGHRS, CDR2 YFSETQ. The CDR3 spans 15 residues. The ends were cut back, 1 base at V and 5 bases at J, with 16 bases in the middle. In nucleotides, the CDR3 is TGCGCCAGCAGCTTGAGAAGGGATTCCGGCCACGAGCAGTACTTC. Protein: CASSLRRDSGHEQYF. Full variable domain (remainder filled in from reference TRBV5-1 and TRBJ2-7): KAGVTQTPRYLIKTRGQQVTLSCSPISGHRSVSWYQQTPGQGLQFLFEYFSETQRNKGNFPGRFSGRQFSNSRSEMNVSTLELGDSALYLCASSLRRDSGHEQYFGPGTRLTVT.

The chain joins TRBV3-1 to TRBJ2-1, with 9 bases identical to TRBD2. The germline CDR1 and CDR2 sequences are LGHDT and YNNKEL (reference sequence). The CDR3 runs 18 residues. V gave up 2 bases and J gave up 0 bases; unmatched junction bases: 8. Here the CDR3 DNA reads TGTGCCAGCAGCCAAACCCCGCGGGGGGGAAGCTCCTACAATGAGCAGTTCTTC. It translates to CASSQTPRGGSSYNEQFF.

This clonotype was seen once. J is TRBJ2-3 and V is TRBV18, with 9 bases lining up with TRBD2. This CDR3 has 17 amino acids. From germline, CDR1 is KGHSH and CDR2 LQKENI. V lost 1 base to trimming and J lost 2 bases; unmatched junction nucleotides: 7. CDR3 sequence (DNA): TGTGCCAGCTCACCACGCCTAGCGGGGTTTATCACAGATACGCAGTATTTT. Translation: CASSPRLAGFITDTQYF.

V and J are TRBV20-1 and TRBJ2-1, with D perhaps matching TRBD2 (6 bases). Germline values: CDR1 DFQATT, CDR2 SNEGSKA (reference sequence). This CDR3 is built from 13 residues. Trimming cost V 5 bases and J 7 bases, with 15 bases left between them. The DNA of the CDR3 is TGCAGTGCTTCCCAGATTGGACTAAATGAGCAGTTCTTC. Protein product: CSASQIGLNEQFF.

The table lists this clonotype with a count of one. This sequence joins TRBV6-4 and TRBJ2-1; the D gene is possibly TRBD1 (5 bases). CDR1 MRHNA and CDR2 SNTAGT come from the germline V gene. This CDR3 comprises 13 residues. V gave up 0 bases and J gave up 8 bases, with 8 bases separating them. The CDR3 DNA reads TGTGCCAGCAGTGACTCCTTAGGGGATGAGCAGTTCTTC. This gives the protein CASSDSLGDEQFF.

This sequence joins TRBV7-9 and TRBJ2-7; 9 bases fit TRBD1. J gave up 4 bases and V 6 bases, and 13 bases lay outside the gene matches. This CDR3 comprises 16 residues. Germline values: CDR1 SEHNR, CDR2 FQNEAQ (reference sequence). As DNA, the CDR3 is TGTGCCAGCAGTAATAAGGCTGGGACAGGGATTTACGAGCAGTACTTC. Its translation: CASSNKAGTGIYEQYF. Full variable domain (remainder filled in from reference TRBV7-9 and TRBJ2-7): DTGVSQNPRHKITKRGQNVTFRCDPISEHNRLYWYRQTLGQGPEFLTYFQNEAQLEKSRLLSDRFSAERPKGSFSTLEIQRTEQGDSAMYLCASSNKAGTGIYEQYFGPGTRLTVT.

The DNA of the CDR3 is TGTGCCAGCAGTCCATCAGGGGGCTGGACCTACGAGCAGTACTTC. Its protein is CASSPSGGWTYEQYF. The rearrangement uses TRBV12-3 or TRBV12-4 and TRBJ2-7; TRBD1 matches at 8 bases. The trim removed 5 bases at V and 2 bases at J, leaving 8 bases unmatched. The CDR3 length is 15 residues.

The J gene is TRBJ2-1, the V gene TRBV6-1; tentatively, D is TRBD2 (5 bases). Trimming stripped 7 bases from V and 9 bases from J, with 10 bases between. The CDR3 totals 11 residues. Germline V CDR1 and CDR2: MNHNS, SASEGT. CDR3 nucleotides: TGTGCCAGCAATATGGGAGTTGAGCAGTTCTTC. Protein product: CASNMGVEQFF.

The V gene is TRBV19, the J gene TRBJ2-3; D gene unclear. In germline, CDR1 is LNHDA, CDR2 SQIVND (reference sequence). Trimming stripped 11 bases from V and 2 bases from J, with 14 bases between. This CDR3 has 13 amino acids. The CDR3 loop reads CAAQEESTDTQYF. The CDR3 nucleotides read TGTGCCGCCCAAGAGGAATCCACAGATACGCAGTATTTT.

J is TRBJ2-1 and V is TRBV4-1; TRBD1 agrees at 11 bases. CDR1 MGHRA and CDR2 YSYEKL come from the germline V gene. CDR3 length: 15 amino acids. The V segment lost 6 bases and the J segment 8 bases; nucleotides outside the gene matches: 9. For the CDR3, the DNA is TGCGCCAGCAGTTACCGGGACAGGGGGTCGCATGAGCAGTTCTTC. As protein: CASSYRDRGSHEQFF.

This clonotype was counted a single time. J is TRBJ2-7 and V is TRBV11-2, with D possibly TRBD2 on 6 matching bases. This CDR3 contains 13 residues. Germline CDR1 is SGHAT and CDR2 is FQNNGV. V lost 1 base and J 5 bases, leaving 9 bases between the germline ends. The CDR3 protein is CASSLAGVDEQYF. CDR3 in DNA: TGTGCCAGCAGCTTAGCGGGAGTTGACGAGCAGTACTTC.

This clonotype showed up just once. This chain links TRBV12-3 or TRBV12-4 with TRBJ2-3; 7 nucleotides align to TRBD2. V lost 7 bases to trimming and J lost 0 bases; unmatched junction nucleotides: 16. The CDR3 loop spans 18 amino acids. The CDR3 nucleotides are TGTGCCAGCACCGGACCGGGATGGCTAGCGGATAGCACAGATACGCAGTATTTT. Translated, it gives CASTGPGWLADSTDTQYF.

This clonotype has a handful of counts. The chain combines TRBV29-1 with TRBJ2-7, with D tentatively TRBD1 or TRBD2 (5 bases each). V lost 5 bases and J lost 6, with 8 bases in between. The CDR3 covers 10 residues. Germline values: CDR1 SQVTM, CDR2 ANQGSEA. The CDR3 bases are TGCAGCGTTCTCGGGGCCGAGCAGTACTTC. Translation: CSVLGAEQYF.

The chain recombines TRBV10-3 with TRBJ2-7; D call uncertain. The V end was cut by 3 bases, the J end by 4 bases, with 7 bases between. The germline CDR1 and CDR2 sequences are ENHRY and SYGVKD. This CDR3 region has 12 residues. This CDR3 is CAISDHPYEQYF. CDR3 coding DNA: TGTGCCATCAGTGACCATCCGTACGAGCAGTACTTC.

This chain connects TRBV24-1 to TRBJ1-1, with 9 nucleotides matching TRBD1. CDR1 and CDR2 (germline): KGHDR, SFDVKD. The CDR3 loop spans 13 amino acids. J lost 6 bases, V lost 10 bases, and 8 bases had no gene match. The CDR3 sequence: CATPTGGTPEAFF. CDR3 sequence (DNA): TGTGCCACTCCGACAGGGGGGACCCCTGAAGCTTTCTTT.

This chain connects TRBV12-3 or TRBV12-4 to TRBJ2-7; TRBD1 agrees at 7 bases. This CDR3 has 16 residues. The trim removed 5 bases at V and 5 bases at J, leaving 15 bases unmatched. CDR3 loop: CASSPSRQGVTHEQYF. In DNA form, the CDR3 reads TGTGCCAGCAGTCCCAGCCGGCAGGGGGTCACCCACGAGCAGTACTTC.

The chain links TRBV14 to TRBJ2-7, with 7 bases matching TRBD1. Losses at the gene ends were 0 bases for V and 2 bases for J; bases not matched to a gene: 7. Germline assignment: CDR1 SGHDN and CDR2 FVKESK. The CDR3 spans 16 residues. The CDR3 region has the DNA TGTGCCAGCAGCCAAGACTGGACAGGACGAGCCTACGAGCAGTACTTC. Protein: CASSQDWTGRAYEQYF.

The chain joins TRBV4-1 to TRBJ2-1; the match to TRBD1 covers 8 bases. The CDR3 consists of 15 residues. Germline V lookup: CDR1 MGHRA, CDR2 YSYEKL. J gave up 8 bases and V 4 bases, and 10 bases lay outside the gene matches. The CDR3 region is CASSRGSGGHDEQFF. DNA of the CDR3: TGCGCCAGCAGCCGGGGATCAGGGGGCCACGATGAGCAGTTCTTC.

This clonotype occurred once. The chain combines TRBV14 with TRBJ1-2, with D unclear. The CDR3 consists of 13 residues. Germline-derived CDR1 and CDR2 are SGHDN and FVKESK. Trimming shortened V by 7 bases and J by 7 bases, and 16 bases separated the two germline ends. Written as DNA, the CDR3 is TGTGCCAGCAATCCAGGCCCCCGGGGTGGCTACACCTTC. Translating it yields CASNPGPRGGYTF. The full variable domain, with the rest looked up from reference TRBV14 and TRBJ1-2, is EAGVTQFPSHSVIEKGQTVTLRCDPISGHDNLYWYRRVMGKEIKFLLHFVKESKQDESGMPNNRFLAERTGGTYSTLKVQPAELEDSGVYFCASNPGPRGGYTFGSGTRLTVV.

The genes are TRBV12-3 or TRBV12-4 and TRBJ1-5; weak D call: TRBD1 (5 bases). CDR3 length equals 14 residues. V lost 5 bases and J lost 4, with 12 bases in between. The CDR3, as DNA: TGTGCCAGCAGTCGGGACCCGGATAATCAGCCCCAGCATTTT. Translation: CASSRDPDNQPQHF.

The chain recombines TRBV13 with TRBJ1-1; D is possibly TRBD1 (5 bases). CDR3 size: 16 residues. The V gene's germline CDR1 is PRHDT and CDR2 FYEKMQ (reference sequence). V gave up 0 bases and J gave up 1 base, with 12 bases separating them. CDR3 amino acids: CASSLGWSQGNTEAFF. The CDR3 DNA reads TGTGCCAGCAGCTTAGGCTGGTCCCAGGGGAACACTGAAGCTTTCTTT.

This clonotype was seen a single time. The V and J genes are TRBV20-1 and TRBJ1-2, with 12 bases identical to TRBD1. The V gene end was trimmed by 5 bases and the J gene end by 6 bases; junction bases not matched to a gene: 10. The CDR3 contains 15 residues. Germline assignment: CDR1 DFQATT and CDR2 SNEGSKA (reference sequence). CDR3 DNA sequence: TGCAGTGCTGCCGGGACAGGGGGCGGAAGGGATGGCTACACCTTC. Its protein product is CSAAGTGGGRDGYTF.

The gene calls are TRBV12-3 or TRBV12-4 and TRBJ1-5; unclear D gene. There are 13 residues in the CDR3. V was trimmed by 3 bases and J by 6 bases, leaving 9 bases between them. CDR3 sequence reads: CASSLGFAQPQHF. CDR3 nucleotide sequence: TGTGCCAGCAGTTTGGGTTTCGCTCAGCCCCAGCATTTT.

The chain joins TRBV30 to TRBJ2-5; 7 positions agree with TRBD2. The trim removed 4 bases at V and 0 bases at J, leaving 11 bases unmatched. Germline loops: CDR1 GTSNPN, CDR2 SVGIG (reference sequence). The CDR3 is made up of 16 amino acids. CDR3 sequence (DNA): TGTGCCTGGACCCTTATAGGGAGGGACGACCAAGAGACCCAGTACTTC. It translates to CAWTLIGRDDQETQYF.

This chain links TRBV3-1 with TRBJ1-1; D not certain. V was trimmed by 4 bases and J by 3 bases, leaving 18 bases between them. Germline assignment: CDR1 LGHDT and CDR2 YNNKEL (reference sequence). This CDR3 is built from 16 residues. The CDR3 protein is CASSPIQRDWYTEAFF. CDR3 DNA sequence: TGTGCCAGCAGCCCAATTCAGCGGGATTGGTACACTGAAGCTTTCTTT. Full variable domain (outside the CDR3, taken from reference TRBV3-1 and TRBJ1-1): DTAVSQTPKYLVTQMGNDKSIKCEQNLGHDTMYWYKQDSKKFLKIMFSYNNKELIINETVPNRFSPKSPDKAHLNLHINSLELGDSAVYFCASSPIQRDWYTEAFFGQGTRLTVV.

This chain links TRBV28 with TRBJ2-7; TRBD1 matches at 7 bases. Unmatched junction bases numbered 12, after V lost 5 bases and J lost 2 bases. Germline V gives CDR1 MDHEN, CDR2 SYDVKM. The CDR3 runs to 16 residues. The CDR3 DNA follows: TGTGCCAGCAGTCAAACCGGGACAGCTTTAACCTACGAGCAGTACTTC. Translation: CASSQTGTALTYEQYF.

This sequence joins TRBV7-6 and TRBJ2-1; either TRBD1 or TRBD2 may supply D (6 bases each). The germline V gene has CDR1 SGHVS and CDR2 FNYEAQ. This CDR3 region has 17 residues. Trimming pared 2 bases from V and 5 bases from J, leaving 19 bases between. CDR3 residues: CASSLSTRGDVDNEQFF. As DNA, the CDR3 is TGTGCCAGCAGCTTAAGTACTAGGGGGGATGTAGACAATGAGCAGTTCTTC.

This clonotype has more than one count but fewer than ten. CDR3 residues: CASSTGQGQETQYF. CDR3 nucleotides: TGTGCCAGCAGCACAGGACAGGGACAAGAGACCCAGTACTTC. The V call is TRBV11-2, the J call TRBJ2-5; 8 nucleotides match TRBD1. In germline, CDR1 is SGHAT, CDR2 FQNNGV. J was trimmed by 2 bases and V by 5 bases; bases with no gene match: 4. This CDR3 is built from 14 residues. Full variable domain (missing parts from reference TRBV11-2 and TRBJ2-5): EAGVAQSPRYKIIEKRQSVAFWCNPISGHATLYWYQQILGQGPKLLIQFQNNGVVDDSQLPKDRFSAERLKGVDSTLKIQPAKLEDSAVYLCASSTGQGQETQYFGPGTRLLVL.

CDR3 loop: CSVETDNYGYTF. The CDR3 DNA sequence: TGCAGCGTTGAGACAGATAACTATGGCTACACCTTC. The rearrangement joins TRBV29-1 to TRBJ1-2, with D possibly being TRBD1 (5 bases). V was shortened by 3 bases and J by 1 base, with 6 bases between the two germline ends. CDR3 length: 12 residues. CDR1 and CDR2 (germline): SQVTM, ANQGSEA. Filled out from reference TRBV29-1 and TRBJ1-2, the complete variable domain reads SAVISQKPSRDICQRGTSLTIQCQVDSQVTMMFWYRQQPGQSLTLIATANQGSEATYESGFVIDKFPISRPNLTFSTLTVSNMSPEDSSIYLCSVETDNYGYTFGSGTRLTVV.